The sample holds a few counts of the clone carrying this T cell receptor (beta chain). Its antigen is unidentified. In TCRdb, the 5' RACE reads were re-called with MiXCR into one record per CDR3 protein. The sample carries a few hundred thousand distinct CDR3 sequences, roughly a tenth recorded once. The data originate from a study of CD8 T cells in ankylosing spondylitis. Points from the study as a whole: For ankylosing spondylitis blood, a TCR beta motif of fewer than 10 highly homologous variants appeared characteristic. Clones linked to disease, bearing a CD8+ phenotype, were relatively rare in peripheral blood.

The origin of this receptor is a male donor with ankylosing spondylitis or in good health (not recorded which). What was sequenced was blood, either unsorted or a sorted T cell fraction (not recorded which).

As DNA, the CDR3 is TGCGCCAGCAGCTTGGTGCCGGGGCGGGTCACAGATACGCAGTATTTT. Encoded protein: CASSLVPGRVTDTQYF. V gene TRBV5-1 combines with J gene TRBJ2-3; D might be TRBD1 or TRBD2, each matching 5 bases. Germline lookup yields CDR1 SGHRS and CDR2 YFSETQ. The CDR3 length is 16 residues. Trimming pared 0 bases from V and 2 bases from J, leaving 13 bases between. The variable domain in full, with the rest retrieved from reference TRBV5-1 and TRBJ2-3, is KAGVTQTPRYLIKTRGQQVTLSCSPISGHRSVSWYQQTPGQGLQFLFEYFSETQRNKGNFPGRFSGRQFSNSRSEMNVSTLELGDSALYLCASSLVPGRVTDTQYFGPGTRLTVL.